Given below is one T cell receptor (beta chain) in context. Its specific antigen is unknown. It has no much larger one-base neighbor in the sample; base qualities were not kept. CDR1 and CDR2 were assigned from the germline V gene as MNHEY and SVGAGI. At the junction V is shortened by 6 bases and J by 7 bases; bases outside the gene matches: 3. From cysteine to phenylalanine, the CDR3 is 14 amino acids long. Only the CDR3 DNA stays, 42 bases, in frame from base 1. Libraries came from the immunoSEQ multiplex PCR assay. TCRdb took over this immuneACCESS table, retaining in-frame rearrangements with V and J assigned. Such tables are incomplete; in checked studies, under half of the missing clones stem from an unresolved V gene, and the remainder is unexplained. The sample yields under 110,000 clones; roughly 91% were counted once. Approximately 8.3% of the sample is in the top ten clones. The sample belongs to a study of control samples from healthy donors and cancer patients (dated by TCRdb to 2019 to 2021).

The V gene is TRBV6-5 and the J gene is TRBJ2-3; the junction holds 14 bases that match TRBD2. The source material was blood. This receptor was obtained from a man aged 25 to 40 in good health. The nucleotides read TGTGCCAGCAGGTGGACTAGCGGGGGGTATACGCAGTATTTT. This yields the protein CASRWTSGGYTQYF.